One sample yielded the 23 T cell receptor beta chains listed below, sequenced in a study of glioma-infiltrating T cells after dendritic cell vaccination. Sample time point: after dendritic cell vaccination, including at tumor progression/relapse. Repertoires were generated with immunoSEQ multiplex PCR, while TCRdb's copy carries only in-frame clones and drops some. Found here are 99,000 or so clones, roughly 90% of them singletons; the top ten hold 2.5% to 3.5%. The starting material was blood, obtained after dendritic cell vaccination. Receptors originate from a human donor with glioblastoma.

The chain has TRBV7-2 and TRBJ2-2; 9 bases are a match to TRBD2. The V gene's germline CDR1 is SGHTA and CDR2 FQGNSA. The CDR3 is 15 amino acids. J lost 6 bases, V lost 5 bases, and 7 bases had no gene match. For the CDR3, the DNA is TGTGCCAGCAGCACCAGGGCTAGCGGGGCCGGGGAGCTGTTTTTT. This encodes CASSTRASGAGELFF.

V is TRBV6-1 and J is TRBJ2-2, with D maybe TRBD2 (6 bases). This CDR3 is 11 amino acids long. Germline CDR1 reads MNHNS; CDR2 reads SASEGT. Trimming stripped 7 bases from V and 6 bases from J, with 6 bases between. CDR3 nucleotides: TGTGCCAGCACGGGAGCCGGGGAGCTGTTTTTT. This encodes CASTGAGELFF.

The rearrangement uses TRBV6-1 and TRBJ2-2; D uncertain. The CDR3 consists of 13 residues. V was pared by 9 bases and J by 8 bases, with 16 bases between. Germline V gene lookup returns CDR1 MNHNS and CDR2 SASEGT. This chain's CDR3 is CASTARLAGELFF. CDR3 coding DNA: TGTGCCAGTACTGCCAGGTTGGCGGGGGAGCTGTTTTTT.

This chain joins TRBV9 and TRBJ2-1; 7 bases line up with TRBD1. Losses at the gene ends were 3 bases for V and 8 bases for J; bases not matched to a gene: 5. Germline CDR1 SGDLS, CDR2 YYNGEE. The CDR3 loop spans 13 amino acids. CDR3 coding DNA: TGTGCCAGCAGCGGACAGGGTCGGGATGAGCAGTTCTTC. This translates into CASSGQGRDEQFF. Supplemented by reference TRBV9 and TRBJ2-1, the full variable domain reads DSGVTQTPKHLITATGQRVTLRCSPRSGDLSVYWYQQSLDQGLQFLIQYYNGEERAKGNILERFSAQQFPDLHSELNLSSLELGDSALYFCASSGQGRDEQFFGPGTRLTVL.

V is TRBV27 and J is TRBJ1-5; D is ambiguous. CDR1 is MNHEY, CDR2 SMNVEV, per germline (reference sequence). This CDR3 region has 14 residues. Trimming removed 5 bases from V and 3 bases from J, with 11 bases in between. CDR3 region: CASSPFGINQPQHF. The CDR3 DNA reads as TGTGCCAGCAGTCCCTTCGGGATCAATCAGCCCCAGCATTTT.

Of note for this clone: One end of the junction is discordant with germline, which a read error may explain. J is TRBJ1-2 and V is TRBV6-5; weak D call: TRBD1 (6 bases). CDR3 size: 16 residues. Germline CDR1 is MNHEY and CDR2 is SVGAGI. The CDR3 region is CASNYRDTAPYGGYTF. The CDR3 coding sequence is TGTGCCAGCAATTACCGGGACACCGCGCCGTATGGTGGCTACACCTTC.

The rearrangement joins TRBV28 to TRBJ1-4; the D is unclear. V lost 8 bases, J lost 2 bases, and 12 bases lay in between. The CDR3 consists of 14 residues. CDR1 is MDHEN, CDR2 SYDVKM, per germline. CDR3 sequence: CASGPGNTNEKLFF. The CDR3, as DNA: TGTGCCAGCGGCCCGGGGAATACTAATGAAAAACTGTTTTTT.

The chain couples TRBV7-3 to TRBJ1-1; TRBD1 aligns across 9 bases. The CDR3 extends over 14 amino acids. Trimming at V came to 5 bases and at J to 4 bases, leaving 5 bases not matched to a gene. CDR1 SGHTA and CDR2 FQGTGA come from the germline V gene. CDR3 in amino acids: CASSEQGAGTEAFF. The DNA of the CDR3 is TGTGCCAGCAGCGAACAGGGGGCCGGCACTGAAGCTTTCTTT.

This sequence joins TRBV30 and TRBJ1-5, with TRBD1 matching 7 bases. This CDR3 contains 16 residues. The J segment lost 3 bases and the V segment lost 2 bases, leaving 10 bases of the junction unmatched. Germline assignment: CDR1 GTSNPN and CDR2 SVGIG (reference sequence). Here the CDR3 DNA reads TGTGCCTGGAGTAGACCCGGGACAGCACTCAATCAGCCCCAGCATTTT. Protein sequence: CAWSRPGTALNQPQHF.

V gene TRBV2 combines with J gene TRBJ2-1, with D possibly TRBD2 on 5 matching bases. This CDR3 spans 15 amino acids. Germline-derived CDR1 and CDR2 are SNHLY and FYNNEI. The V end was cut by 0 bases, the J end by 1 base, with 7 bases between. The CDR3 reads CASSEAGASYNEQFF. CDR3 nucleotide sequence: TGTGCCAGCAGTGAAGCGGGAGCTTCCTACAATGAGCAGTTCTTC.

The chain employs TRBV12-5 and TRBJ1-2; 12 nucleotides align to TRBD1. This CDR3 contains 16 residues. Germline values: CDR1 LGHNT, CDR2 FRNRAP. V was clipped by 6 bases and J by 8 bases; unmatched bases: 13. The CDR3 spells CASGSTSGQGARGYTF. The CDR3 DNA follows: TGTGCTAGTGGCAGCACCTCGGGACAGGGGGCGAGGGGCTACACCTTC.

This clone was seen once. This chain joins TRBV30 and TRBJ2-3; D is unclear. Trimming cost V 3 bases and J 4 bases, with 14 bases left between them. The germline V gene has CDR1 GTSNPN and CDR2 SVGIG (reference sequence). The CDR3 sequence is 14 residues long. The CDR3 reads CAWRESRVADTQYF. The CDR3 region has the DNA TGTGCCTGGAGGGAGTCTAGAGTGGCAGATACGCAGTATTTT.

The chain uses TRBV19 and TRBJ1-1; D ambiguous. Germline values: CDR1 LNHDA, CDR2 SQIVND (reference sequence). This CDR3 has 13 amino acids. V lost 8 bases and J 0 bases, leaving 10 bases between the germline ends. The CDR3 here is CASLSHMNTEAFF. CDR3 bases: TGTGCCAGTTTATCACATATGAACACTGAAGCTTTCTTT.

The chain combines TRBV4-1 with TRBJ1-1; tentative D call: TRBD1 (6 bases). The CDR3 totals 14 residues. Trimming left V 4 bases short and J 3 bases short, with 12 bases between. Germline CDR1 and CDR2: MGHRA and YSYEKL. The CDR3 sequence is CASSPPAGDTEAFF. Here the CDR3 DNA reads TGCGCCAGCAGCCCCCCGGCAGGGGACACTGAAGCTTTCTTT.

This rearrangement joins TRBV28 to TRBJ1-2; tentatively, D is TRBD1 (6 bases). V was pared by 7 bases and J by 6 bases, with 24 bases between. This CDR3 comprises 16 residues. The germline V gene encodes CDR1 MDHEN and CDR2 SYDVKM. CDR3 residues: CASTNLRDISLNGYTF. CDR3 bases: TGTGCCAGCACGAATCTACGGGACATATCTTTGAATGGCTACACCTTC.

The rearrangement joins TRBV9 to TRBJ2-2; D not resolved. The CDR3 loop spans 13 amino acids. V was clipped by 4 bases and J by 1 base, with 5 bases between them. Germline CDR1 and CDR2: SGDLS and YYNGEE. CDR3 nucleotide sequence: TGTGCCAGCAGCAGACAGAACACCGGGGAGCTGTTTTTT. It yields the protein CASSRQNTGELFF.

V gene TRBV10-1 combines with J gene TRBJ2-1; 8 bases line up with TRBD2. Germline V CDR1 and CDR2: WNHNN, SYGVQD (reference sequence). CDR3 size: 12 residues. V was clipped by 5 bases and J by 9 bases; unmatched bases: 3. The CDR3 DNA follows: TGCGCCAGCAGTTACGGGAGGGGTGAGCAGTTCTTC. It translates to CASSYGRGEQFF.

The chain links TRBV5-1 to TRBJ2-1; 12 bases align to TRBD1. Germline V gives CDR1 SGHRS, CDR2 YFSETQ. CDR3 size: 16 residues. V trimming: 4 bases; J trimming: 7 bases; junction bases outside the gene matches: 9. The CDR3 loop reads CASSPQGQGASNEQFF. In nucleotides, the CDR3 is TGCGCCAGCAGCCCGCAGGGACAGGGGGCATCAAATGAGCAGTTCTTC. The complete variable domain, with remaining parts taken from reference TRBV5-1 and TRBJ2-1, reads KAGVTQTPRYLIKTRGQQVTLSCSPISGHRSVSWYQQTPGQGLQFLFEYFSETQRNKGNFPGRFSGRQFSNSRSEMNVSTLELGDSALYLCASSPQGQGASNEQFFGPGTRLTVL.

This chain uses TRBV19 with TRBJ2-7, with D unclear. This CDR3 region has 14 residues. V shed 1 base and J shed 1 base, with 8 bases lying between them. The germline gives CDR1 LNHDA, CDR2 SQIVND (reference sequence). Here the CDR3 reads CASSIGETSYEQYF. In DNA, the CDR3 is TGTGCCAGTAGTATAGGAGAAACTTCCTACGAGCAGTACTTC.

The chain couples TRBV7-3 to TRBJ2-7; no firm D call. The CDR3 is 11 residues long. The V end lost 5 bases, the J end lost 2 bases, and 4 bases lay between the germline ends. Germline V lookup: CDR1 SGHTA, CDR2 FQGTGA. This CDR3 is CASSPAYEQYF. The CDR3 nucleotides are TGTGCCAGCAGCCCGGCCTACGAGCAGTACTTC. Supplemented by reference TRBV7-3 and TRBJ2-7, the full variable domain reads GAGVSQTPSNKVTEKGKYVELRCDPISGHTALYWYRQSLGQGPEFLIYFQGTGAADDSGLPNDRFFAVRPEGSVSTLKIQRTERGDSAVYLCASSPAYEQYFGPGTRLTVT.

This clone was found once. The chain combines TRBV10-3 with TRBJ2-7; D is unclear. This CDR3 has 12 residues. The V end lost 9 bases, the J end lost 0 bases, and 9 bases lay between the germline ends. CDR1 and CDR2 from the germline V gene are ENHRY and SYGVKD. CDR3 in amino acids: CAIMGNSYEQYF. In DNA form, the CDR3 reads TGTGCCATTATGGGCAACTCCTACGAGCAGTACTTC.

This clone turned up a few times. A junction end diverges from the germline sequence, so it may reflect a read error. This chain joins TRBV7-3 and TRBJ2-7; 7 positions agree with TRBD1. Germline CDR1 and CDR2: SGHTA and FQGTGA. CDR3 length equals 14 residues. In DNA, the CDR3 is TGTGCCAGCAGCTTAGTTCACAGACAGGGCCCTCCTTCCTTC. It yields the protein CASSLVHRQGPPSF.

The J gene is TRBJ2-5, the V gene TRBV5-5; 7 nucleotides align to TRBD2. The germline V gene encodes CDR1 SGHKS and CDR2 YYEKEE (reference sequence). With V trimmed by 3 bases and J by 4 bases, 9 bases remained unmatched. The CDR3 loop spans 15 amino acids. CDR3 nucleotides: TGTGCCAGCAGCTCAGGTCGGGGGGTTGGAGAGACCCAGTACTTC. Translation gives CASSSGRGVGETQYF.